The T cell receptor (beta chain) under discussion was sequenced for a study of blood T cell repertoires in COVID-19 (dated by TCRdb to the early 2020s). The study in broad terms: Collaborator samples came from the United States, Italy and Spain and covered acute and convalescent phases of COVID-19. Where available, HLA class I and class II types were obtained from metadata supplied by the sample provider rather than from assay-based typing. Samples were obtained from the ongoing ImmuneRACE study (first 160 participants) and from approximately 1,200 subjects provided by 6 global collaborators. The repertoires were released in a freely available public database intended as a resource for research on the immune response to SARS-CoV-2. Subjects who had been exposed to COVID-19, were actively infected with it, or had recovered from it provided the deeply sampled blood TCRbeta repertoires that made up the dataset. The sample metadata nearly always contained a de-identified subject ID, COVID-19 status, age in years and sex. The prospective study material was composed of cDNA or gDNA derived from T cells, B-cell-depleted T cells, or PBMCs. What the study reported, not specific to this receptor: Clinical and demographic metadata were provided uncurated, with the amount varying by source and participant.

TCRbeta CDR3 regions were amplified from genomic DNA using the immunoSEQ Assay, a bias-controlled multiplex PCR. Per the source publication's procedure: The number of nucleated cells in each sample was estimated by amplification of reference gene primers within the assay. Sequence reads were collapsed and filtered to measure the absolute abundance of every unique TCRbeta CDR3 rearrangement. For each sample, productive Simpson clonality was calculated by taking the square root of Simpson's diversity index across productive rearrangements. In TCRdb, the immuneACCESS table is reduced to in-frame sequences with V and J assigned. These tables do not hold every clone; where another copy was compared, an unresolved V gene accounts for under half, and the others remain unexplained. V, J and clone size are taken as reported in that table, and D and trimming were inferred from the DNA itself. In all, the sample holds 140,000 to 150,000 clones, and roughly 87% of those were seen once. Approximately 1.8% of the sample goes to the ten largest clones.

Trimming takes 2 bases off V and 0 bases off J; junction bases not matched to a gene: 6. The germline V gene specifies SGDLS as CDR1 and YYNGEE as CDR2. Measured from the cysteine to the phenylalanine, the CDR3 is 16 residues long. CDR3 DNA is the only sequence kept; it has 48 bases, read in frame from the first base. Collaborating institutions collected whole blood in K2EDTA tubes following their own protocols. For TCRbeta analysis, collaborators shipped samples as frozen whole blood, isolated PBMCs, or DNA extracted from either of those sample types. With respect to this clone: Its antigen specificity is not known. The sample holds no much larger clone one base away, and base qualities are not on file.

This TCR derives from a man between 70 and 80 years old with acute or convalescent COVID-19. The sample consisted of peripheral blood. The sequence links TRBV9 to TRBJ2-3; 7 central nucleotides agree with TRBD2. The DNA sequence is given as TGTGCCAGCAGCGTGGGTCTAGCGGTAAGCACAGATACGCAGTATTTT. This codes for CASSVGLAVSTDTQYF.